This T cell receptor (beta chain) was obtained from a study of vaccination effects on CD4 cells after COVID-19. About the research overall: Post-vaccine sample collection fell at a median of 72 days after the second dose.

Profiled with immunoSEQ multiplex PCR; TCRdb holds only in-frame clones, not every one. The sample shows around 60,000 clones, 73% of them seen only once. Expansion of antigen-specific CD4+ T cells with viral peptide pools was carried out by the ViraFEST assay before sequencing. Following culture for about ten days, CD4+ T cells were isolated. Either the BNT162b2 or mRNA-1273 vaccine was given to participants in two doses. Cultivation was performed at some 1.9 million PBMC per well with around 10 IU/ml IL-2 and around 10 ug/ml peptides added. Germline-derived CDR1 and CDR2 are SGHTA and FQGNSA. The trim removed 5 bases at V and 7 bases at J, leaving 15 bases unmatched. The CDR3 runs 17 residues. This clone was detected only once. Its antigen is as yet unknown.

The sequencing here drew on CD4+ T cells from PBMCs cultured with HCoV-229E spike peptides, taken after COVID-19 vaccination. This sequence originates from a human donor who received a COVID-19 vaccine. The J gene is TRBJ1-4, the V gene TRBV7-2; 8 nucleotides agree with TRBD1. The CDR3 loop is CASSHADGRQGREKLFF. In DNA form, the CDR3 reads TGTGCCAGCAGCCACGCCGATGGAAGACAGGGGCGTGAAAAACTGTTTTTT.